The T cell receptor (beta chain) described here comes from a study of Ad26.COV2.S vaccination and SARS-CoV-2 variants. Across the study: Participant was drawn from the COV1001 Ad26.COV2.S trial arm. The study, taken as a whole, reports: Recipients of either vaccine or placebo displayed similar breadth of non-spike TCRs.

The protocol was immunoSEQ multiplex PCR, while the TCRdb copy is restricted to in-frame clones and leaves out a portion. The data show some 420,000 clones, more than 75% seen once. The treatment is: 15 to 20 received Ad26.COV2.S at low or high dose, single or two shots; about 5 received placebo; per-sample allocation not given. The study sampled participants on day 63 after the first vaccine or placebo injection. About this clone: Its cognate antigen is unknown.

This specimen consisted of peripheral blood, obtained in a trial of Ad26.COV2.S vaccine versus placebo. This sequence was found in a person aged 18-60 years who received the Ad26.COV2.S COVID-19 vaccine or a placebo.

CDR3 sequence: CASSQDVSSYNSPLHF. CDR3 nucleotide sequence: TGCGCCAGCAGCCAAGACGTGAGCTCCTATAATTCACCCCTCCACTTT. V and J are TRBV4-3 and TRBJ1-6, with D hard to call. This CDR3 is 16 amino acids long. The germline V and J ends were trimmed by 0 bases and 0 bases, with 6 bases remaining between them. Germline CDR1 is LGHNA and CDR2 is YSLEER.